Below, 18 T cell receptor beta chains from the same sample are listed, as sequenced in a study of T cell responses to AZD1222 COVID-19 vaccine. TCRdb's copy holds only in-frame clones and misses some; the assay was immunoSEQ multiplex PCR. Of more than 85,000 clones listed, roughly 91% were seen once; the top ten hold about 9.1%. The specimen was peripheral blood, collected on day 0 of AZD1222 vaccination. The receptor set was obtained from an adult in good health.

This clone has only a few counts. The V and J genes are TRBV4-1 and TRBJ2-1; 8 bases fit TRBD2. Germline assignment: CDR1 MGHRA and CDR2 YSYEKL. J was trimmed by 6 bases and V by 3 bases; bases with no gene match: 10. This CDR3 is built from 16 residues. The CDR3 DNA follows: TGCGCCAGCAGCCACCTTAGCGGGACTGGCGCCAATGAGCAGTTCTTC. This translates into CASSHLSGTGANEQFF.

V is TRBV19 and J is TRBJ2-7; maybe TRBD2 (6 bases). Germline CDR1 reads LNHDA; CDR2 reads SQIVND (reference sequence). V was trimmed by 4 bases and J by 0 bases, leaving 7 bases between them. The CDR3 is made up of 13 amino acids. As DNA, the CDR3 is TGTGCCAGTAGTAGGGAGGTCTCCTACGAGCAGTACTTC. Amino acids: CASSREVSYEQYF.

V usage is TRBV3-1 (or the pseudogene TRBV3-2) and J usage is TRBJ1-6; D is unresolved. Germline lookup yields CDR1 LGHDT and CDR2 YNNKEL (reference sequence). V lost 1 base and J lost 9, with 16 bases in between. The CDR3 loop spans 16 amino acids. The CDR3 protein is CASSQGAQLLGSPLHF. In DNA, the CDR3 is TGTGCCAGCAGCCAAGGAGCCCAGCTGTTGGGTTCACCCCTCCACTTT.

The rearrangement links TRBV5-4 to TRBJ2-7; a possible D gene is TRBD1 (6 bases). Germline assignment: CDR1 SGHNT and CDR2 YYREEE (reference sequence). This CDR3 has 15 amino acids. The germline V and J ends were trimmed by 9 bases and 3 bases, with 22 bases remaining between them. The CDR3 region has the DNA TGTGCCACCACTATTTCCGGGACAACAATCTACGAGCAGTACTTC. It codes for CATTISGTTIYEQYF.

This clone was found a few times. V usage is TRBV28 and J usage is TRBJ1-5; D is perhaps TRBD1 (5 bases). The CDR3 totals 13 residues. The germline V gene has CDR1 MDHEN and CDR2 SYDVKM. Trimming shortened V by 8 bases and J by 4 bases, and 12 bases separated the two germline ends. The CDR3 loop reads CASSGRGNQPQHF. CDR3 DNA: TGTGCCAGCTCGGGGCGGGGGAATCAGCCCCAGCATTTT.

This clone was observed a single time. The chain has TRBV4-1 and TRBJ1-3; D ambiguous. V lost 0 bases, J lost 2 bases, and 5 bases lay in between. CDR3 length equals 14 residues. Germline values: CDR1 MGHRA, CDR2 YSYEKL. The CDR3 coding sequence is TGCGCCAGCAGCCAAGAATCAACTGGAAACACCATATATTTT. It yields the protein CASSQESTGNTIYF.

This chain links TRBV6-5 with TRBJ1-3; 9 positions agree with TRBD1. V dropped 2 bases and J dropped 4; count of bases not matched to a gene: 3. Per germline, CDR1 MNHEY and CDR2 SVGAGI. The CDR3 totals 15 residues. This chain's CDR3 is CASSYNRGRGNTIYF. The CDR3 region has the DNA TGTGCCAGCAGTTACAACAGGGGGCGAGGAAACACCATATATTTT.

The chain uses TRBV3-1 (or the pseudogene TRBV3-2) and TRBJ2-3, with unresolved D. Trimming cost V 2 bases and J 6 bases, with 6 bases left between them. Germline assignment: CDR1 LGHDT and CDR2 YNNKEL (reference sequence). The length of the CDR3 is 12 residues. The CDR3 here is CASSQYVDTQYF. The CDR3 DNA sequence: TGTGCCAGCAGCCAATACGTGGATACGCAGTATTTT.

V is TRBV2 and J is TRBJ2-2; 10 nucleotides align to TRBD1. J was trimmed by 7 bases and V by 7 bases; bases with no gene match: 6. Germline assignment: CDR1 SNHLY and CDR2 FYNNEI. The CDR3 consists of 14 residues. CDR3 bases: TGTGCCAGCAAGACAGGGGGCGCGGACGGGGAGCTGTTTTTT. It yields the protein CASKTGGADGELFF.

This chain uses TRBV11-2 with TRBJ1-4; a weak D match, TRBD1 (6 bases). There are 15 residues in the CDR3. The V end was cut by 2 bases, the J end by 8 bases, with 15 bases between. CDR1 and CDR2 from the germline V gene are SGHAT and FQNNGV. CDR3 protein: CASSLSGQGFEKLFF. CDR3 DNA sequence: TGTGCCAGCAGCTTATCGGGGCAGGGGTTCGAAAAACTGTTTTTT.

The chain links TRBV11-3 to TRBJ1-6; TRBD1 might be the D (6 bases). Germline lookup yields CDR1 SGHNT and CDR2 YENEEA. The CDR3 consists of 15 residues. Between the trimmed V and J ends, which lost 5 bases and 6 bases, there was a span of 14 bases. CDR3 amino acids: CASSRDTTTNSPLHF. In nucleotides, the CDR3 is TGTGCCAGCAGCAGGGACACCACCACTAATTCACCCCTCCACTTT.

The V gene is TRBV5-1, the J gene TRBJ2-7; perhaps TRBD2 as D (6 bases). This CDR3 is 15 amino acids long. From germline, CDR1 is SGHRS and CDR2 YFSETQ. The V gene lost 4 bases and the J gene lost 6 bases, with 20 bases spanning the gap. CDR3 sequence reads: CASSPGGGSVSEQYF. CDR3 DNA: TGCGCCAGCAGCCCCGGGGGAGGTAGCGTTTCCGAGCAGTACTTC. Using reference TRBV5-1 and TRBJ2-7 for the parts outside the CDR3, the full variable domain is KAGVTQTPRYLIKTRGQQVTLSCSPISGHRSVSWYQQTPGQGLQFLFEYFSETQRNKGNFPGRFSGRQFSNSRSEMNVSTLELGDSALYLCASSPGGGSVSEQYFGPGTRLTVT.

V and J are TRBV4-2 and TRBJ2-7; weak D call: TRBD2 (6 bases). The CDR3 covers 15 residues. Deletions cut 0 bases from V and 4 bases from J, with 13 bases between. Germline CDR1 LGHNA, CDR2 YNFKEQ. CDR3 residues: CASSQDSRAGYEQYF. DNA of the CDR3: TGTGCCAGCAGCCAAGATTCGAGGGCGGGATACGAGCAGTACTTC.

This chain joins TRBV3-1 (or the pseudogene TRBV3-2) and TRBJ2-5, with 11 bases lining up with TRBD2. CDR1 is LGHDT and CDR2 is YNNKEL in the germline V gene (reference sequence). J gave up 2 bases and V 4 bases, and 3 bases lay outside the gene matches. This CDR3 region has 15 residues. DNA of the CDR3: TGTGCCAGCAGCCCGGGGACTAGCGGACAAGAGACCCAGTACTTC. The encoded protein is CASSPGTSGQETQYF.

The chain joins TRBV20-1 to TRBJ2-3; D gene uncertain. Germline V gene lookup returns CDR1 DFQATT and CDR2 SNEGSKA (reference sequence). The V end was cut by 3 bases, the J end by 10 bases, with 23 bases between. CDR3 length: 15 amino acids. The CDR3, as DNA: TGCAGTGCTAGTCCCACGGATCTTACCCAACTGGCGCAGTATTTT. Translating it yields CSASPTDLTQLAQYF.

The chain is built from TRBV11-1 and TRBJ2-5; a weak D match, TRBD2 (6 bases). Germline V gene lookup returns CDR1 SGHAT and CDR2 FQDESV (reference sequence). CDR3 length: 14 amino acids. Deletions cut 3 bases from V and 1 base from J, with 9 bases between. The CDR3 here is CASSFPGLQETQYF. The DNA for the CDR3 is TGTGCCAGCAGCTTCCCGGGACTCCAAGAGACCCAGTACTTC.

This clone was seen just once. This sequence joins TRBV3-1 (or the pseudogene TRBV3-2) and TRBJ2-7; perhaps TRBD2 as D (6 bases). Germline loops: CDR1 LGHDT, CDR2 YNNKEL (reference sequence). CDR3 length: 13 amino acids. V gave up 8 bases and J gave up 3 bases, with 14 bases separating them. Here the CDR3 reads CASARERGYEQYF. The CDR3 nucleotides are TGTGCCAGCGCACGGGAGAGGGGCTACGAGCAGTACTTC.

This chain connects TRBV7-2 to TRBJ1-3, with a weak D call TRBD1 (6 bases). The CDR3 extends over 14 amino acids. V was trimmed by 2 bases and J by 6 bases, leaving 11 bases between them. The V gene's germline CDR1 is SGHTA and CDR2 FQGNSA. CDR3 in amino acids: CASSLQGIENTIYF. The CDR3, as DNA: TGTGCCAGCAGCTTACAGGGGATCGAAAACACCATATATTTT.